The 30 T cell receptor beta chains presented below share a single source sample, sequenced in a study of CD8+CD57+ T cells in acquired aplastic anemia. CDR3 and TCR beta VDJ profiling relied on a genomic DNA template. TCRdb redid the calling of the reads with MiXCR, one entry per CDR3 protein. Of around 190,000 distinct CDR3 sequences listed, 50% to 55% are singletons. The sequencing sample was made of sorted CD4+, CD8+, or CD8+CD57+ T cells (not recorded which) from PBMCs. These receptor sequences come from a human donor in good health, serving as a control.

CDR3 loop: CASSLAGLVDEQYF. CDR3 in DNA: TGTGCCAGCAGCTTAGCGGGGCTGGTCGACGAGCAGTACTTC. The rearrangement uses TRBV7-2 and TRBJ2-7, with D maybe TRBD1 (5 bases). This CDR3 region has 14 residues. Trimming removed 0 bases at V and 5 bases at J, with 11 bases between. CDR1 SGHTA and CDR2 FQGNSA come from the germline V gene.

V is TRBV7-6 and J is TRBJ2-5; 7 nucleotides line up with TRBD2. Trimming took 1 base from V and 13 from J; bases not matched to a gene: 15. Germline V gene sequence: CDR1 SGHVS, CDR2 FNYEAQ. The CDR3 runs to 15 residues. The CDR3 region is CASSLGETGTTSAYF. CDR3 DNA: TGTGCCAGCAGCTTAGGGGAGACCGGGACTACATCGGCGTACTTC.

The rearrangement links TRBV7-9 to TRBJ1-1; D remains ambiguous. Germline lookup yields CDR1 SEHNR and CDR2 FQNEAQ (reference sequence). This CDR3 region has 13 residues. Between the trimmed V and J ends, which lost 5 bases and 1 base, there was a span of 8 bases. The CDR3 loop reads CASSPGANTEAFF. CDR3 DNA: TGTGCCAGCAGCCCTGGAGCGAACACTGAAGCTTTCTTT.

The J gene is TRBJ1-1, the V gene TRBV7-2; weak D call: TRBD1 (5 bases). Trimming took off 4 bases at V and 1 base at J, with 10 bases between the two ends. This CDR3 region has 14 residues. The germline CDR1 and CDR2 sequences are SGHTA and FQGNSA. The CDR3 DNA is TGTGCCAGCAGCTCAGGGTGGGAGAACACTGAAGCTTTCTTT. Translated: CASSSGWENTEAFF.

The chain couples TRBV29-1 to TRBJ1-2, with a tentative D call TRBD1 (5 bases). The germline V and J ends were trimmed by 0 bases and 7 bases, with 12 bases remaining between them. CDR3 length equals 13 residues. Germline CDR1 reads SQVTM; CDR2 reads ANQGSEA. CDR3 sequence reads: CSVEDLAGTGYTF. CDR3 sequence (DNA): TGCAGCGTTGAAGATCTGGCAGGGACTGGCTACACCTTC.

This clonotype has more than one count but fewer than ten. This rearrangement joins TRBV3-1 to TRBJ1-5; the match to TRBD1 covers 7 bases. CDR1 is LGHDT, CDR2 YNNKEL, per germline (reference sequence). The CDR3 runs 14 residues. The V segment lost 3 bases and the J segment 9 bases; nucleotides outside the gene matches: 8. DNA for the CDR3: TGTGCCAGCAGCCAGACCGGGACAGAGGGGCCCCAGCATTTT. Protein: CASSQTGTEGPQHF.

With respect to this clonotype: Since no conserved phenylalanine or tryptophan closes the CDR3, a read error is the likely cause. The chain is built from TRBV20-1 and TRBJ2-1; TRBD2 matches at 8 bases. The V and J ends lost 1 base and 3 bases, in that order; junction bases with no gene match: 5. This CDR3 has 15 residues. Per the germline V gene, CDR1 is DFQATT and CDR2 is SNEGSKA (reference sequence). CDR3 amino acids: CSARVAGLDYNEQFL. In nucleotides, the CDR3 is TGCAGTGCTAGAGTGGCGGGACTAGACTACAATGAGCAGTTCCTC.

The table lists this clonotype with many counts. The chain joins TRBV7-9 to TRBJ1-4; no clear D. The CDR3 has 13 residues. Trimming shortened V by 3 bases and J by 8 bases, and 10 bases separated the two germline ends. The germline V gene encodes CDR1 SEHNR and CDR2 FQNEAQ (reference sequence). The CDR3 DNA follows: TGTGCCAGCAGCTTTCAGGCGAGGGAAAAACTGTTTTTT. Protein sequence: CASSFQAREKLFF.

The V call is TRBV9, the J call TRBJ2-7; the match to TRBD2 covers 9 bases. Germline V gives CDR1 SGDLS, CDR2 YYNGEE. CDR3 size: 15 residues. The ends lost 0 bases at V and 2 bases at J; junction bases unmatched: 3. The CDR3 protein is CASSVGTSVTYEQYF. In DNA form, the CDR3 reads TGTGCCAGCAGCGTAGGGACTAGCGTTACCTACGAGCAGTACTTC. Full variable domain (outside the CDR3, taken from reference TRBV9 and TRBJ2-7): DSGVTQTPKHLITATGQRVTLRCSPRSGDLSVYWYQQSLDQGLQFLIQYYNGEERAKGNILERFSAQQFPDLHSELNLSSLELGDSALYFCASSVGTSVTYEQYFGPGTRLTVT.

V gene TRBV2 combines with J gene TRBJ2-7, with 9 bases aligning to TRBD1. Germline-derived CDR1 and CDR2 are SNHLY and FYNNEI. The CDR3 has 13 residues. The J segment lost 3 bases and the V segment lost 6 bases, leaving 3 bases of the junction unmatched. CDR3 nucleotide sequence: TGTGCCAGCAGCCGACAGGGGGGCTACGAGCAGTACTTC. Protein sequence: CASSRQGGYEQYF.

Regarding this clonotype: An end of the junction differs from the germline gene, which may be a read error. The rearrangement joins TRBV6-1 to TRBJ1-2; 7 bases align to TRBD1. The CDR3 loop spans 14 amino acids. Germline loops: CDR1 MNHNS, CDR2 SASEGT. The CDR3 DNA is TGTGCCAGCAGTGGAAATCAGGGGGAGTATGGCTGCACCTTC. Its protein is CASSGNQGEYGCTF.

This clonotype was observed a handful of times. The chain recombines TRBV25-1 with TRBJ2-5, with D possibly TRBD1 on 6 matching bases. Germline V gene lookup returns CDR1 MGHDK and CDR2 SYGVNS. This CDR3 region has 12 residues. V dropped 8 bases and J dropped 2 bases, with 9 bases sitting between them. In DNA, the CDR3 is TGTGCCAGCGTAGACAGGCAAGAGACCCAGTACTTC. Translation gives CASVDRQETQYF. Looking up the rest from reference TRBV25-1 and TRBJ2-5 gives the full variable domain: EADIYQTPRYLVIGTGKKITLECSQTMGHDKMYWYQQDPGMELHLIHYSYGVNSTEKGDLSSESTVSRIRTEHFPLTLESARPSHTSQYLCASVDRQETQYFGPGTRLLVL.

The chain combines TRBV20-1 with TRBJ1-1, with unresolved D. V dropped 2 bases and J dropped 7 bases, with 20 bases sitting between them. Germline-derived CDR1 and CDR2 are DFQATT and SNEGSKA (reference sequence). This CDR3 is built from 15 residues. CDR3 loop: CSARSIPTGPGEAFF. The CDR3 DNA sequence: TGCAGTGCTAGATCGATCCCTACGGGCCCCGGTGAAGCTTTCTTT.

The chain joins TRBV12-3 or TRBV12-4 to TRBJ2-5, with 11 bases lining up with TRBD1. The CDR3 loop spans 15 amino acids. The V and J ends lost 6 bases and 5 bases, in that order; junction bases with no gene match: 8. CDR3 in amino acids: CASSFRTGGRETQYF. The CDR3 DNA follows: TGTGCCAGCAGCTTCAGGACAGGGGGCCGTGAGACCCAGTACTTC.

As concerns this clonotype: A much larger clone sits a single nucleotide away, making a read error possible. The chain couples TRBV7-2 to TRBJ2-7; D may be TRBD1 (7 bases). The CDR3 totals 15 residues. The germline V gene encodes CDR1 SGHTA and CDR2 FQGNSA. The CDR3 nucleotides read TGTGCCATCAGCTTAGCGGTGACAGGGTCCTACAAGCAGTACTTC. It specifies CAISLAVTGSYKQYF.

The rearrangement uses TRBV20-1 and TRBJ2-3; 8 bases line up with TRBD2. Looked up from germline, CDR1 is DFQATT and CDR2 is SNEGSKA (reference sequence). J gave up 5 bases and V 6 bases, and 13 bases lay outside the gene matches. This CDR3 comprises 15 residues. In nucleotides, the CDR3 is TGCAGTGCCAGAACGGGGCGGGGGGAGGAAGATACGCAGTATTTT. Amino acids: CSARTGRGEEDTQYF.

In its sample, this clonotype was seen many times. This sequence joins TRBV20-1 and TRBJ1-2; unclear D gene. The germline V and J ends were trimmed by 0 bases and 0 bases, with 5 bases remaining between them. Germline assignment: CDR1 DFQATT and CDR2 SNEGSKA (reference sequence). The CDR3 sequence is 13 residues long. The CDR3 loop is CSAREKANYGYTF. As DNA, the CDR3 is TGCAGTGCTAGAGAGAAAGCTAACTATGGCTACACCTTC.

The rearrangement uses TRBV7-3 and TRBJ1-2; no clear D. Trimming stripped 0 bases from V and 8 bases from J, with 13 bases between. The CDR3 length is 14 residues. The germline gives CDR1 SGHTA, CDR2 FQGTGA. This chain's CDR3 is CASSLTAVPRGYTF. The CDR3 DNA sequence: TGTGCCAGCAGCTTAACCGCGGTCCCTAGAGGCTACACCTTC.

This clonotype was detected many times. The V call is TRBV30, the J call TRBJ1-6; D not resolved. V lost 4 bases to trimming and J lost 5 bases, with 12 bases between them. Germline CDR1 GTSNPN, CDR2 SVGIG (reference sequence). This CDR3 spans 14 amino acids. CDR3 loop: CAWTAGTNNSPLHF. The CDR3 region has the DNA TGTGCCTGGACTGCGGGCACTAATAATTCACCCCTCCACTTT.

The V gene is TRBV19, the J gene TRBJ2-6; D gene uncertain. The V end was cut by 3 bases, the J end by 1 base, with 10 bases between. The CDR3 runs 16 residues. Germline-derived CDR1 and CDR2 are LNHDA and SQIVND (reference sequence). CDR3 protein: CASSIITWSGANVLTF. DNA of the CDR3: TGTGCCAGTAGTATTATTACGTGGTCTGGGGCCAACGTCCTGACTTTC. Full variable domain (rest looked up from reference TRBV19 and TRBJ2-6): DGGITQSPKYLFRKEGQNVTLSCEQNLNHDAMYWYRQDPGQGLRLIYYSQIVNDFQKGDIAEGYSVSREKKESFPLTVTSAQKNPTAFYLCASSIITWSGANVLTFGAGSRLTVL.

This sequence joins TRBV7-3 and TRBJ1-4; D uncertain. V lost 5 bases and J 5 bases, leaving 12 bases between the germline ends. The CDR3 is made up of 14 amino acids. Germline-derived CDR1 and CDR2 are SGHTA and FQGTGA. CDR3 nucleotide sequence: TGTGCCAGCAGCCCAGGACGGGCGAATGAAAAACTGTTTTTT. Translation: CASSPGRANEKLFF.

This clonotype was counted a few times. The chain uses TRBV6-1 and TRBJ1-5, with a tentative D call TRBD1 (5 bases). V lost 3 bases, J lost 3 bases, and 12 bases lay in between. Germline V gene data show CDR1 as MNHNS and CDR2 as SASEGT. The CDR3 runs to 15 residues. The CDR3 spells CASSEVDSYNQPQHF. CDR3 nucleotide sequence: TGTGCCAGCAGTGAGGTAGACAGCTACAATCAGCCCCAGCATTTT.

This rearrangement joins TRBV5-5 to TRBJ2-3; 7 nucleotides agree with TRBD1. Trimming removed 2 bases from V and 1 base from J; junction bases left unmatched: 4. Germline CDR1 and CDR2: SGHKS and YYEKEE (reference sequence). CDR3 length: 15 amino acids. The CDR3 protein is CASSFPGQRTDTQYF. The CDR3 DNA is TGTGCCAGCAGCTTCCCGGGACAGCGCACAGATACGCAGTATTTT.

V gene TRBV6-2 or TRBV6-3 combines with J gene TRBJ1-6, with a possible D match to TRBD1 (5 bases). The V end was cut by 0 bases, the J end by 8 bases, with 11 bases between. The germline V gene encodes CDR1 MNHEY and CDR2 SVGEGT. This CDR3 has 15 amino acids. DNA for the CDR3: TGTGCCAGCAGTTACTCGGGCAGGGAGGATTCACCCCTCCACTTT. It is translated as CASSYSGREDSPLHF.

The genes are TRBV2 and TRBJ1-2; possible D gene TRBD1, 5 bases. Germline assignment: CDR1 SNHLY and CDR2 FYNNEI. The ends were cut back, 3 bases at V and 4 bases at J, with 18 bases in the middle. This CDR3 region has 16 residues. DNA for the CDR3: TGTGCCAGCAGTGACGGAATGGGCAGGGCCATCTATGGCTACACCTTC. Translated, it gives CASSDGMGRAIYGYTF.

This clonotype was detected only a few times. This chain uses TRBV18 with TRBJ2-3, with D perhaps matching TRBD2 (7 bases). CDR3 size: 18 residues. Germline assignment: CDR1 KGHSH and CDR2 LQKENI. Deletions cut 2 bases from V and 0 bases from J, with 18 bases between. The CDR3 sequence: CASSPVGGHSISTDTQYF. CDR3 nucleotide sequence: TGTGCCAGCTCACCAGTCGGGGGGCACTCCATTAGCACAGATACGCAGTATTTT.

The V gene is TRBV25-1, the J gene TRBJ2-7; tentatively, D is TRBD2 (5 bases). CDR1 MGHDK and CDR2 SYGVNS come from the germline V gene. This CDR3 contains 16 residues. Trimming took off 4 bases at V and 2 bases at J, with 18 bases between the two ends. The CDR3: CASSADIAKRTYEQYF. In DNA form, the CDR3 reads TGTGCCAGCAGTGCAGACATCGCCAAGCGGACCTACGAGCAGTACTTC.

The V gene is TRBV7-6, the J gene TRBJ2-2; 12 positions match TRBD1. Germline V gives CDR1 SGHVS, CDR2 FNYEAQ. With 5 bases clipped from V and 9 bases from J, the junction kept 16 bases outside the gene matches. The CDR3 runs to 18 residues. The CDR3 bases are TGTGCCAGCAGCCTTACTCCTGCGGGGACAGGGGGCGCGTGGGAGCTGTTTTTT. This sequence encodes CASSLTPAGTGGAWELFF. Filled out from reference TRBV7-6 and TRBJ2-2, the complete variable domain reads GAGVSQSPRYKVTKRGQDVALRCDPISGHVSLYWYRQALGQGPEFLTYFNYEAQQDKSGLPNDRFSAERPEGSISTLTIQRTEQRDSAMYRCASSLTPAGTGGAWELFFGEGSRLTVL.

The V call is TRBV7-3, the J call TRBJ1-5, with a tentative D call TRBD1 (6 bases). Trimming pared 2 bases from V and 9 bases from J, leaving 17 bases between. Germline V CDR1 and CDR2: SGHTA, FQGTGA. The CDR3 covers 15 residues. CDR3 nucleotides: TGTGCCAGCAGCTTAGGATTTGGGGGGGGCGGGCCCCAGCATTTT. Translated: CASSLGFGGGGPQHF.

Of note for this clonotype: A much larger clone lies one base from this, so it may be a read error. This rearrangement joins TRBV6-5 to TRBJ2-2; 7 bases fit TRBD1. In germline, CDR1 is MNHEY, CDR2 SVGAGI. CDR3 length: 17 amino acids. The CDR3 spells CTSRPAWGQTDTGELFF. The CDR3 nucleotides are TGTACCAGCAGGCCCGCATGGGGACAGACCGACACCGGGGAGCTGTTTTTT.